Each of the 32 T cell receptor beta chains below was sequenced from the same sample in a study of spatial heterogeneity in lung cancer. Whole-study findings and limits: Expanded intratumoral alpha and beta TCR counts tracked tumor mutation counts.

These receptors have no identified antigens. TCRdb fed the 5' RACE reads into MiXCR, producing one record per CDR3 protein. This table holds approximately 16,000 distinct CDR3 sequences, over 6.5% found once. The time point here: sample taken at primary tumor resection. Sequencing used lung tumor tissue, obtained at surgery. The receptor set was obtained from a female donor with early-stage non-small cell lung cancer.

This clonotype was recorded at least ten times. The chain recombines TRBV29-1 with TRBJ2-5; 7 bases fit TRBD1. V lost 7 bases and J lost 6; bases outside the gene matches: 8. The CDR3 sequence is 12 residues long. Germline V gene lookup returns CDR1 SQVTM and CDR2 ANQGSEA. CDR3 nucleotides: TGCAGCGCTAGACAGGGTGTGAAGACCCAGTACTTC. Translated, it gives CSARQGVKTQYF.

This clonotype occurred many times. The chain links TRBV20-1 to TRBJ2-5, with unresolved D. The CDR3 contains 13 residues. CDR1 and CDR2 (germline): DFQATT, SNEGSKA (reference sequence). Trimming took off 5 bases at V and 1 base at J, with 11 bases between the two ends. As DNA, the CDR3 is TGCAGTGCTCCCCAGAGCCTCCAAGAGACCCAGTACTTC. It translates to CSAPQSLQETQYF.

The chain couples TRBV20-1 to TRBJ2-3; no clear D gene. Germline-derived CDR1 and CDR2 are DFQATT and SNEGSKA (reference sequence). The ends were cut back, 6 bases at V and 8 bases at J, with 15 bases in the middle. This CDR3 spans 12 amino acids. This chain's CDR3 is CSAGSSWGTQYF. CDR3 coding DNA: TGCAGTGCCGGTTCTAGTTGGGGTACGCAGTATTTT.

Ten or more counts support this clonotype. V usage is TRBV12-3 or TRBV12-4 and J usage is TRBJ2-2; D gene uncertain. The CDR3 extends over 14 amino acids. The germline V and J ends were trimmed by 1 base and 7 bases, with 10 bases remaining between them. The CDR3 DNA reads as TGTGCCAGCAGTTTAGGGGCTCTTATCGGGGAGCTGTTTTTT. Residues: CASSLGALIGELFF.

The table lists this clonotype with many counts. The chain carries TRBV10-3 and TRBJ2-3; possibly TRBD1 or TRBD2 for D (6 bases each). V was trimmed by 7 bases and J by 2 bases, leaving 16 bases between them. The CDR3 sequence is 15 residues long. The germline gives CDR1 ENHRY, CDR2 SYGVKD. The CDR3 is CAITGTGATTDTQYF. CDR3 nucleotide sequence: TGTGCCATCACCGGAACGGGGGCGACCACAGATACGCAGTATTTT.

The rearrangement joins TRBV27 to TRBJ1-5; perhaps TRBD1 as D (5 bases). CDR1 and CDR2 (germline): MNHEY, SMNVEV (reference sequence). Deletions cut 0 bases from V and 8 bases from J, with 14 bases between. This CDR3 region has 15 residues. CDR3 region: CASSLSWAGFKPQHF. The CDR3 coding sequence is TGTGCCAGCAGTTTATCGTGGGCAGGGTTTAAGCCCCAGCATTTT.

This clonotype has a count of ten or more. The chain combines TRBV6-6 with TRBJ2-5; no clear D. Germline CDR1 MNHNY, CDR2 SVGAGI (reference sequence). V was clipped by 5 bases and J by 4 bases, with 8 bases between them. The CDR3 is made up of 12 amino acids. CDR3 sequence: CASSPGGETQYF. The CDR3 DNA reads as TGTGCCAGCAGTCCCGGTGGAGAGACCCAGTACTTC.

On this clonotype itself: Being one base from a much bigger clone, this may be a read error. The CDR3 DNA reads TGTGCCAGCAGTTCCCGATCAGGGGTTTCCCACGAGCAGTACTTC. Amino acid sequence: CASSSRSGVSHEQYF. The V gene is TRBV28, the J gene TRBJ2-7, with D maybe TRBD1 (6 bases). The CDR3 is 15 residues long. V lost 4 bases, J lost 5 bases, and 18 bases lay in between. Germline V CDR1 and CDR2: MDHEN, SYDVKM.

Many counts were recorded for this clonotype. The chain uses TRBV7-2 and TRBJ1-5; D is ambiguous. Trimming removed 5 bases from V and 7 bases from J, with 9 bases in between. CDR3 length equals 12 residues. From germline, CDR1 is SGHTA and CDR2 FQGNSA. CDR3 loop: CASSRPQQPQHF. DNA of the CDR3: TGTGCCAGCAGCCGTCCCCAACAGCCCCAGCATTTT.

This clonotype has only a few counts. The CDR3 is CASSEGETQYF. CDR3 bases: TGTGCCAGCAGTGAGGGGGAGACCCAGTACTTC. V usage is TRBV2 and J usage is TRBJ2-5; D not resolved. Trimming stripped 3 bases from V and 5 bases from J, with 4 bases between. CDR3 length equals 11 residues. CDR1 and CDR2 (germline): SNHLY, FYNNEI.

The chain links TRBV29-1 to TRBJ1-1; the match to TRBD1 covers 7 bases. The V segment lost 7 bases and the J segment 3 bases; nucleotides outside the gene matches: 8. CDR3 length equals 13 residues. Germline assignment: CDR1 SQVTM and CDR2 ANQGSEA. The CDR3 loop is CSASTGPDTEAFF. The CDR3 DNA sequence: TGCAGCGCCTCGACAGGGCCAGACACTGAAGCTTTCTTT.

The table lists this clonotype with many counts. The chain uses TRBV28 and TRBJ1-2; TRBD1 might be the D (5 bases). CDR1 is MDHEN and CDR2 is SYDVKM in the germline V gene. This CDR3 has 14 amino acids. Trimming cost V 4 bases and J 2 bases, with 11 bases left between them. CDR3 in DNA: TGTGCCAGCAGTTGGCGGGACCGCAACTATGGCTACACCTTC. Translation gives CASSWRDRNYGYTF.

This clonotype appeared many times. The genes are TRBV9 and TRBJ2-5; D is unclear. V lost 3 bases, J lost 4 bases, and 19 bases lay in between. CDR1 SGDLS and CDR2 YYNGEE come from the germline V gene. The CDR3 consists of 16 residues. CDR3 protein: CASSATGSASGETQYF. The CDR3 DNA reads as TGTGCCAGCAGCGCAACGGGCAGCGCCTCGGGAGAGACCCAGTACTTC.

This clonotype came up many times. V is TRBV3-1 and J is TRBJ1-5; 7 bases map to TRBD1. Trimming cost V 1 base and J 4 bases; bases outside gene matches: 4. CDR1 and CDR2 from the germline V gene are LGHDT and YNNKEL (reference sequence). The CDR3 runs to 15 residues. CDR3 protein: CASSQGQGVNQPQHF. The DNA for the CDR3 is TGTGCCAGCAGCCAAGGCCAGGGGGTGAATCAGCCCCAGCATTTT. Full variable domain (missing parts from reference TRBV3-1 and TRBJ1-5): DTAVSQTPKYLVTQMGNDKSIKCEQNLGHDTMYWYKQDSKKFLKIMFSYNNKELIINETVPNRFSPKSPDKAHLNLHINSLELGDSAVYFCASSQGQGVNQPQHFGDGTRLSIL.

Judged by abundance, this clonotype is medium-sized (0.01 to 0.1%). The chain employs TRBV6-1 and TRBJ2-7, with 8 bases lining up with TRBD2. The CDR3 loop spans 16 amino acids. In germline, CDR1 is MNHNS, CDR2 SASEGT. The junction had 16 bases not matched to a gene; V was cut back by 6 bases and J by 6 bases. The CDR3 here is CASSPSLGLGPAEQYF. The DNA of the CDR3 is TGTGCCAGCAGCCCAAGCCTGGGACTAGGGCCTGCCGAGCAGTACTTC.

The chain has TRBV7-3 and TRBJ1-1, with D hard to call. The length of the CDR3 is 14 residues. V dropped 1 base and J dropped 4 bases, with 10 bases sitting between them. Germline CDR1 is SGHTA and CDR2 is FQGTGA. DNA of the CDR3: TGTGCCAGCAGCTTAAACAGTATCTCCACTGAAGCTTTCTTT. Encoded protein: CASSLNSISTEAFF.

This clonotype was recorded at least ten times. This rearrangement joins TRBV6-5 to TRBJ2-3, with 9 bases fitting TRBD2. CDR1 and CDR2 from the germline V gene are MNHEY and SVGAGI. The CDR3 is made up of 16 amino acids. Trimming cost V 6 bases and J 7 bases; bases outside gene matches: 14. The CDR3 sequence is CASSLSSAGGRNTQYF. For the CDR3, the DNA is TGTGCCAGCAGCTTATCGTCCGCGGGGGGGCGAAATACGCAGTATTTT.

In this sample, this clonotype turned up a few times. V is TRBV20-1 and J is TRBJ2-3; D is perhaps TRBD1 or TRBD2 (5 bases each). CDR1 and CDR2 (germline): DFQATT, SNEGSKA (reference sequence). The CDR3 runs 15 residues. Trimming removed 0 bases from V and 4 bases from J, with 14 bases in between. The CDR3 here is CSARDPQGRADTQYF. As DNA, the CDR3 is TGCAGTGCTAGAGATCCGCAGGGACGAGCAGATACGCAGTATTTT.

This clonotype was recorded many times. J is TRBJ1-1 and V is TRBV5-1; TRBD1 agrees at 9 bases. V lost 3 bases and J lost 1; bases outside the gene matches: 1. Germline V CDR1 and CDR2: SGHRS, YFSETQ. CDR3 length: 14 amino acids. Here the CDR3 reads CASSSDRGNTEAFF. CDR3 nucleotide sequence: TGCGCCAGCAGCTCGGACAGGGGGAACACTGAAGCTTTCTTT.

In its sample, this clonotype was seen many times. The rearrangement joins TRBV20-1 to TRBJ1-5, with D perhaps matching TRBD1 (6 bases). The germline V gene has CDR1 DFQATT and CDR2 SNEGSKA (reference sequence). CDR3 length equals 14 residues. V gave up 0 bases and J gave up 8 bases, with 14 bases separating them. This CDR3 is CSARDSGGAKPQHF. In nucleotides, the CDR3 is TGCAGTGCTAGAGATAGCGGGGGGGCAAAGCCCCAGCATTTT.

This clonotype was seen ten or more times. J is TRBJ1-6 and V is TRBV3-1; D unresolved. CDR1 LGHDT and CDR2 YNNKEL come from the germline V gene (reference sequence). The V and J ends lost 5 bases and 0 bases respectively, with 17 bases between them. This CDR3 is 18 amino acids long. The CDR3 DNA is TGTGCCAGCAGCTGGACTGGGGTTCAGAGCTCCTATAATTCACCCCTCCACTTT. Protein sequence: CASSWTGVQSSYNSPLHF.

V and J are TRBV7-9 and TRBJ2-2; either TRBD1 or TRBD2 may fit D (5 bases each). The V gene's germline CDR1 is SEHNR and CDR2 FQNEAQ (reference sequence). The CDR3 is made up of 14 amino acids. Trimming cost V 5 bases and J 0 bases, with 7 bases left between them. CDR3 coding DNA: TGTGCCAGCAGCCGGGACCCGAACACCGGGGAGCTGTTTTTT. Translated: CASSRDPNTGELFF.

This clonotype was detected many times. The CDR3 sequence: CASGVAMNTEAFF. The CDR3 DNA follows: TGTGCTAGTGGTGTGGCCATGAACACTGAAGCTTTCTTT. The J gene is TRBJ1-1, the V gene TRBV9; D is unresolved. Germline-derived CDR1 and CDR2 are SGDLS and YYNGEE. This CDR3 spans 13 amino acids. Drawing the rest from reference TRBV9 and TRBJ1-1, the complete variable domain is DSGVTQTPKHLITATGQRVTLRCSPRSGDLSVYWYQQSLDQGLQFLIQYYNGEERAKGNILERFSAQQFPDLHSELNLSSLELGDSALYFCASGVAMNTEAFFGQGTRLTVV.

This clonotype has a count of ten or more. V is TRBV20-1 and J is TRBJ1-4; D gene uncertain. V lost 1 base and J 4 bases, leaving 4 bases between the germline ends. The CDR3 contains 12 residues. CDR1 and CDR2 from the germline V gene are DFQATT and SNEGSKA (reference sequence). The CDR3 protein is CSARVLNEKLFF. The CDR3 nucleotides read TGCAGTGCTAGAGTCCTTAATGAAAAACTGTTTTTT.

This clonotype has ten or more counts. The genes are TRBV11-3 and TRBJ2-2; D remains unclear. This CDR3 is 13 amino acids long. Trimming cost V 5 bases and J 6 bases, with 10 bases left between them. Germline CDR1 SGHNT, CDR2 YENEEA. The CDR3 sequence: CASSQVWPGELFF. Written as DNA, the CDR3 is TGTGCCAGCAGCCAGGTTTGGCCCGGGGAGCTGTTTTTT.

Ten or more counts support this clonotype. V usage is TRBV7-2 and J usage is TRBJ1-5; D ambiguous. CDR1 SGHTA and CDR2 FQGNSA come from the germline V gene. V lost 1 base and J 7 bases, leaving 8 bases between the germline ends. The CDR3 length is 13 residues. The CDR3 protein is CASSLGAQQPQHF. The CDR3 nucleotides read TGTGCCAGCAGCTTAGGGGCGCAGCAGCCCCAGCATTTT.

V usage is TRBV20-1 and J usage is TRBJ2-6; 7 bases are a match to TRBD1. This CDR3 contains 18 residues. Germline assignment: CDR1 DFQATT and CDR2 SNEGSKA (reference sequence). Trimming cost V 5 bases and J 0 bases; bases outside gene matches: 13. The CDR3 here is CSASLQGPGSSGANVLTF. CDR3 bases: TGCAGTGCTTCTCTACAGGGGCCAGGAAGCTCTGGGGCCAACGTCCTGACTTTC.

This clonotype was observed many times. The chain combines TRBV13 with TRBJ2-1; D perhaps matches TRBD2 (6 bases). CDR3 length: 15 residues. Germline V gives CDR1 PRHDT, CDR2 FYEKMQ (reference sequence). The V gene lost 5 bases and the J gene lost 0 bases, with 11 bases spanning the gap. As DNA, the CDR3 is TGTGCCAGCAGCCCAAGGACTAACTCCTACAATGAGCAGTTCTTC. Protein product: CASSPRTNSYNEQFF.

This clonotype has only a few counts. V is TRBV5-1 and J is TRBJ2-7; D not certain. Trimming took off 4 bases at V and 2 bases at J, with 16 bases between the two ends. Germline assignment: CDR1 SGHRS and CDR2 YFSETQ. The CDR3 spans 15 residues. The CDR3 sequence: CASSPGHKGAYEQYF. The CDR3 DNA sequence: TGCGCCAGCAGCCCGGGTCACAAGGGCGCCTACGAGCAGTACTTC. Complete variable domain (other parts from reference TRBV5-1 and TRBJ2-7): KAGVTQTPRYLIKTRGQQVTLSCSPISGHRSVSWYQQTPGQGLQFLFEYFSETQRNKGNFPGRFSGRQFSNSRSEMNVSTLELGDSALYLCASSPGHKGAYEQYFGPGTRLTVT.

There are a few counts of this clonotype. This chain uses TRBV10-3 with TRBJ1-1; maybe TRBD1 (6 bases). Trimming shortened V by 6 bases and J by 3 bases, and 14 bases separated the two germline ends. CDR1 is ENHRY, CDR2 SYGVKD, per germline. There are 14 residues in the CDR3. CDR3 bases: TGTGCCATCAGGGACGGAGGGGGGTACACTGAAGCTTTCTTT. Translating it yields CAIRDGGGYTEAFF.

This clonotype was seen more than once but under ten times. The chain couples TRBV28 to TRBJ2-3, with 14 positions matching TRBD2. In germline, CDR1 is MDHEN, CDR2 SYDVKM. The CDR3 extends over 16 amino acids. V shed 5 bases, J shed 5 bases, and the junction held 6 bases outside the gene matches. CDR3 sequence reads: CASSVTSGGALDTQYF. The CDR3 DNA follows: TGTGCCAGCAGTGTGACTAGCGGGGGGGCCCTAGATACGCAGTATTTT. Using reference TRBV28 and TRBJ2-3 for the parts outside the CDR3, the full variable domain is DVKVTQSSRYLVKRTGEKVFLECVQDMDHENMFWYRQDPGLGLRLIYFSYDVKMKEKGDIPEGYSVSREKKERFSLILESASTNQTSMYLCASSVTSGGALDTQYFGPGTRLTVL.

Judged by abundance, this clonotype is medium-sized. The CDR3 reads CASSTGQNTEAFF. CDR3 nucleotide sequence: TGCGCCAGCAGCACCGGACAGAACACTGAAGCTTTCTTT. V and J are TRBV5-1 and TRBJ1-1, with D perhaps matching TRBD1 (5 bases). CDR1 and CDR2 from the germline V gene are SGHRS and YFSETQ. The CDR3 consists of 13 residues. Trimming took 4 bases from V and 1 from J, leaving 8 bases between them.